This paragraph reports one T cell receptor (beta chain). These data are taken from a study of regulatory T cells in long-lasting Graves disease. Across the whole study: Persistence in Graves' disease required over 5 years of antithyroid drugs plus positive TSH receptor antibodies.

The germline gives CDR1 MNHNS, CDR2 SASEGT. This CDR3 is 13 amino acids long. V trimming: 5 bases; J trimming: 9 bases; junction bases outside the gene matches: 8. Time point denoted: persistent/refractory GD, antithyroid drugs over 5 years with positive TRAb. The TCR library was made from RNA that had been extracted from PBMCs in TRIzol. Graves' disease diagnosis was established per American Thyroid Association guidelines. Patients of an endocrinology department in Xi'an, China, were included. For TCR beta, libraries came from iRepertoire HTBI primers and Arm-PCR of CDR3 regions. TCRdb processed the multiplex PCR reads anew with MiXCR; each CDR3 protein has one entry. The sample lists about 470,000 distinct CDR3 sequences, around 20% seen once, with 7.8% in the top ten.

This clonotype originated in a female donor with Graves disease. The source material was peripheral blood mononuclear cells (PBMCs), sampled when the disease was refractory, from a patient treated with antithyroid drugs. The chain carries TRBV6-1 and TRBJ2-5, with 8 positions matching TRBD1. The chain's CDR3 is CASSPTGVEAQYF. DNA of the CDR3: TGTGCCAGCAGTCCGACAGGGGTGGAGGCCCAGTACTTC.